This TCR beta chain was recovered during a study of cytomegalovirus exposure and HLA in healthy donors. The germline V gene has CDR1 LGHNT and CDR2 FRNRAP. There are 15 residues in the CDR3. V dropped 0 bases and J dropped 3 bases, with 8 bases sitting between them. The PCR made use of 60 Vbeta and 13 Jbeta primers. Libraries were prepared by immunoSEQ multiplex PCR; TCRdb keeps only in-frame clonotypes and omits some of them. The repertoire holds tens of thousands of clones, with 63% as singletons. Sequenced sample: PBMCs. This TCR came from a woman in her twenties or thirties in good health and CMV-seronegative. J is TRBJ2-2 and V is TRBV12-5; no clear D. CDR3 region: CASGLVQRDTGELFF. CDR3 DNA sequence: TGTGCTAGTGGTTTGGTACAGAGAGACACCGGGGAGCTGTTTTTT.